The 20 T cell receptor beta chains reported below all come from one sample, sequenced in a study of cytomegalovirus exposure and HLA in healthy donors. PCR primers comprised 60 Vbeta and 13 Jbeta primers. Sequenced by immunoSEQ multiplex PCR; TCRdb stores in-frame clones only, minus some. The table records around 150,000 clones, approximately 70% of them present only once. Sample: PBMCs. Receptors were obtained from a man aged 35 to 55 in good health and CMV-seropositive.

The V gene is TRBV28, the J gene TRBJ2-1, with TRBD1 matching 9 bases. Germline CDR1 and CDR2: MDHEN and SYDVKM. The CDR3 is made up of 18 amino acids. Trimming removed 7 bases from V and 4 bases from J; junction bases left unmatched: 17. CDR3 in amino acids: CASTLGQGLGLGYNEQFF. As DNA, the CDR3 is TGTGCCAGCACCTTGGGACAGGGATTGGGATTGGGATACAATGAGCAGTTCTTC.

The chain combines TRBV29-1 with TRBJ2-5; D possibly corresponds to TRBD1 (6 bases). The germline V gene encodes CDR1 SQVTM and CDR2 ANQGSEA. Trimming shortened V by 3 bases and J by 1 base, and 18 bases separated the two germline ends. This CDR3 is 16 amino acids long. The CDR3 DNA reads as TGCAGCGTTGATATTCCCATCACAGGGAGCCAAGAGACCCAGTACTTC. Amino acid sequence: CSVDIPITGSQETQYF.

This clone was counted only a few times. The V gene is TRBV6-1, the J gene TRBJ1-6; D gene unclear. The V end was cut by 3 bases, the J end by 4 bases, with 10 bases between. The germline V gene encodes CDR1 MNHNS and CDR2 SASEGT. The CDR3 totals 15 residues. The CDR3 DNA sequence: TGTGCCAGCAGTGAGCGGGCCCCTTATAATTCACCCCTCCACTTT. Translated: CASSERAPYNSPLHF.

The genes are TRBV2 and TRBJ1-5; the D gene is possibly TRBD1 (6 bases). The CDR3 is 13 amino acids. Trimming stripped 8 bases from V and 4 bases from J, with 12 bases between. Germline V gives CDR1 SNHLY, CDR2 FYNNEI. CDR3 amino acids: CASQTGFNQPQHF. The CDR3 DNA reads as TGTGCCAGCCAGACAGGTTTTAATCAGCCCCAGCATTTT.

The chain joins TRBV15 to TRBJ1-5; the match to TRBD1 covers 9 bases. The CDR3 covers 14 residues. From germline, CDR1 is LNHNV and CDR2 YYDKDF (reference sequence). The V and J ends lost 8 bases and 3 bases, in that order; junction bases with no gene match: 5. The CDR3 DNA reads TGTGCCACCCGGACAGGGGTTGCCAATCAGCCCCAGCATTTT. Its protein is CATRTGVANQPQHF.

This rearrangement joins TRBV27 to TRBJ2-7; a possible D gene is TRBD2 (5 bases). V was shortened by 6 bases and J by 1 base, with 16 bases between the two germline ends. The V gene's germline CDR1 is MNHEY and CDR2 SMNVEV (reference sequence). The CDR3 has 15 residues. CDR3 sequence (DNA): TGTGCCAGCAGGCTCGACCGACGGGGATCCTACGAGCAGTACTTC. Its translation: CASRLDRRGSYEQYF.

This chain links TRBV2 with TRBJ2-5, with a tentative D call TRBD2 (5 bases). V was pared by 4 bases and J by 4 bases, with 10 bases between. Germline V lookup: CDR1 SNHLY, CDR2 FYNNEI. The CDR3 sequence is 13 residues long. CDR3 sequence (DNA): TGTGCCAGCAGTGCACTGGGAGCAGAGACCCAGTACTTC. Its protein product is CASSALGAETQYF.

This clone was seen a handful of times. The rearrangement uses TRBV5-4 and TRBJ2-5; 7 nucleotides agree with TRBD2. Germline V CDR1 and CDR2: SGHNT, YYREEE (reference sequence). With 0 bases clipped from V and 6 bases from J, the junction kept 8 bases outside the gene matches. The CDR3 covers 15 residues. The CDR3 DNA reads as TGTGCCAGCAGCTTGGCCGGGGAGGGGTGGAAGACCCAGTACTTC. Translated: CASSLAGEGWKTQYF. Combining the CDR3 with reference TRBV5-4 and TRBJ2-5 gives the whole variable domain ETGVTQSPTHLIKTRGQQVTLRCSSQSGHNTVSWYQQALGQGPQFIFQYYREEENGRGNFPPRFSGLQFPNYSSELNVNALELDDSALYLCASSLAGEGWKTQYFGPGTRLLVL.

The CDR3 region has the DNA TGTGCCAGCTCACTAAGACAGGGGGTTACCTACGAGCAGTACTTC. It specifies CASSLRQGVTYEQYF. The J gene is TRBJ2-7, the V gene TRBV18; 9 bases agree with TRBD1. The CDR3 spans 15 residues. Per the germline V gene, CDR1 is KGHSH and CDR2 is LQKENI. Unmatched junction bases numbered 6, after V lost 4 bases and J lost 2 bases.

CDR3 loop: CAWSAPRSGFIYEQYF. CDR3 DNA: TGTGCCTGGAGTGCCCCCAGGAGCGGCTTTATTTACGAGCAGTACTTC. The chain combines TRBV30 with TRBJ2-7; D might be TRBD2 (5 bases). Germline V CDR1 and CDR2: GTSNPN, SVGIG (reference sequence). The CDR3 length is 16 residues. V was shortened by 1 base and J by 4 bases, with 20 bases between the two germline ends.

The chain carries TRBV2 and TRBJ1-2; TRBD1 might be the D (6 bases). V was trimmed by 7 bases and J by 8 bases, leaving 20 bases between them. This CDR3 is 14 amino acids long. In germline, CDR1 is SNHLY, CDR2 FYNNEI. In nucleotides, the CDR3 is TGTGCCAGCACCGAGGGGCTGGGGGCGGGCGGCTACACCTTC. It yields the protein CASTEGLGAGGYTF.

V usage is TRBV2 and J usage is TRBJ1-5, with TRBD1 as a possible D gene (6 bases). Per germline, CDR1 SNHLY and CDR2 FYNNEI. The CDR3 is made up of 14 amino acids. V lost 2 bases to trimming and J lost 3 bases, with 8 bases between them. CDR3 residues: CASSETGFNQPQHF. As DNA, the CDR3 is TGTGCCAGCAGTGAAACAGGGTTCAATCAGCCCCAGCATTTT.

The V and J genes are TRBV7-6 and TRBJ2-5; D call uncertain. V shed 5 bases and J shed 7 bases, with 8 bases lying between them. CDR3 length: 11 residues. Germline V gene sequence: CDR1 SGHVS, CDR2 FNYEAQ. The CDR3 spells CASSPTRTQYF. For the CDR3, the DNA is TGTGCCAGCAGCCCCACGAGGACCCAGTACTTC.

This clone was picked up a small number of times. DNA of the CDR3: TGTGCCAGCAGCTCTCCGGGACAGGGGGCATACGAGCAGTACTTC. It is translated as CASSSPGQGAYEQYF. The rearrangement joins TRBV7-8 to TRBJ2-7, with 12 bases aligning to TRBD1. Looked up from germline, CDR1 is SGHVS and CDR2 is FQNEAQ. CDR3 size: 15 residues. V gave up 4 bases and J gave up 4 bases; unmatched junction bases: 5.

V gene TRBV5-1 combines with J gene TRBJ2-7; 7 bases are a match to TRBD1. Germline CDR1 SGHRS, CDR2 YFSETQ. V dropped 0 bases and J dropped 3; count of bases not matched to a gene: 6. The CDR3 length is 15 residues. The CDR3 here is CASSLADRASYEQYF. The CDR3 DNA reads TGCGCCAGCAGCTTGGCCGACAGGGCCAGCTACGAGCAGTACTTC.

The chain combines TRBV7-8 with TRBJ1-6; 9 bases are shared with TRBD1. The CDR3 loop spans 14 amino acids. V trimming: 3 bases; J trimming: 10 bases; junction bases outside the gene matches: 4. Germline V gives CDR1 SGHVS, CDR2 FQNEAQ. CDR3 DNA sequence: TGTGCCAGCAGCTTGGGGGACAGGGCCTCACCCCTCCACTTT. Translating gives CASSLGDRASPLHF.

The V gene is TRBV9, the J gene TRBJ1-1; D may be TRBD1 (6 bases). Germline CDR1 and CDR2: SGDLS and YYNGEE. There are 15 residues in the CDR3. Trimming left V 1 base short and J 3 bases short, with 13 bases between. The CDR3: CASSVLGAQDTEAFF. CDR3 nucleotide sequence: TGTGCCAGCAGCGTACTGGGGGCCCAGGACACTGAAGCTTTCTTT.

This clone turned up a few times. The V gene is TRBV5-6, the J gene TRBJ1-1; maybe TRBD1 (6 bases). Germline V lookup: CDR1 SGHDT, CDR2 YYEEEE. The CDR3 runs to 15 residues. V was clipped by 4 bases and J by 11 bases, with 24 bases between them. As DNA, the CDR3 is TGTGCCAGCAGCAAGGCAGGGGTCGCCAACTGGGGGGCTTTCTTT. It is translated as CASSKAGVANWGAFF.

The chain uses TRBV5-1 and TRBJ2-3, with D perhaps TRBD1 (5 bases). The CDR3 spans 15 residues. V lost 0 bases and J 3 bases, leaving 11 bases between the germline ends. CDR1 is SGHRS and CDR2 is YFSETQ in the germline V gene. CDR3 nucleotide sequence: TGCGCCAGCAGCTTGGAAGGGGTGGTGACAGATACGCAGTATTTT. Its translation: CASSLEGVVTDTQYF.

This sequence joins TRBV5-6 and TRBJ2-7; a possible D gene is TRBD1 (6 bases). Germline CDR1 SGHDT, CDR2 YYEEEE. V was pared by 4 bases and J by 0 bases, with 11 bases between. This CDR3 has 14 residues. In nucleotides, the CDR3 is TGTGCCAGCAGCGTTGACAGGTCCTCCTACGAGCAGTACTTC. Its translation is CASSVDRSSYEQYF.